Below are 32 T cell receptor beta chains sequenced from a single sample in a study of T cells after yellow fever vaccination. TCRdb re-analysed the 5' RACE reads in MiXCR, keeping a single row per CDR3 protein. The sample yields some 420,000 distinct CDR3 sequences, 15% to 20% seen once. The sample in question was PBMCs, obtained before the yellow fever booster vaccination. These receptor sequences come from a young man who received the YFV17D yellow fever vaccine.

This clonotype occurred a few times. The chain joins TRBV4-1 to TRBJ2-2; D is unclear. In germline, CDR1 is MGHRA, CDR2 YSYEKL. V was shortened by 1 base and J by 1 base, with 7 bases between the two germline ends. CDR3 size: 15 residues. The CDR3 protein is CASSQGPENTGELFF. The CDR3 region has the DNA TGCGCCAGCAGCCAAGGTCCGGAGAACACCGGGGAGCTGTTTTTT.

The gene calls are TRBV7-8 and TRBJ1-2; 7 positions agree with TRBD1. V lost 4 bases and J lost 1; bases outside the gene matches: 9. The CDR3 covers 16 residues. Germline-derived CDR1 and CDR2 are SGHVS and FQNEAQ. The CDR3 bases are TGTGCCAGCAGCTCCTACGGGACAGAGGATAACTATGGCTACACCTTC. It is translated as CASSSYGTEDNYGYTF. Combining the CDR3 with reference TRBV7-8 and TRBJ1-2 gives the whole variable domain GAGVSQSPRYKVAKRGQDVALRCDPISGHVSLFWYQQALGQGPEFLTYFQNEAQLDKSGLPSDRFFAERPEGSVSTLKIQRTQQEDSAVYLCASSSYGTEDNYGYTFGSGTRLTVV.

The chain is built from TRBV7-2 and TRBJ2-1, with 11 positions matching TRBD2. The V gene's germline CDR1 is SGHTA and CDR2 FQGNSA. CDR3 length: 16 amino acids. V lost 5 bases to trimming and J lost 3 bases; unmatched junction nucleotides: 6. The CDR3 here is CASSPQTSGDYNEQFF. The CDR3 coding sequence is TGTGCCAGCAGCCCACAGACTAGCGGGGACTACAATGAGCAGTTCTTC.

This clonotype qualifies as hyperexpanded. V usage is TRBV20-1 and J usage is TRBJ1-1, with D unclear. Trimming took off 3 bases at V and 3 bases at J, with 8 bases between the two ends. The CDR3 is made up of 12 amino acids. Looked up from germline, CDR1 is DFQATT and CDR2 is SNEGSKA (reference sequence). Here the CDR3 reads CSARVRDTEAFF. The CDR3 nucleotides read TGCAGTGCTAGGGTTCGCGACACTGAAGCTTTCTTT.

This clonotype has just a few counts. This CDR3 is CASRTGEGTEAFF. CDR3 DNA sequence: TGCGCCAGTCGGACAGGGGAGGGCACTGAAGCTTTCTTT. J is TRBJ1-1 and V is TRBV5-1, with 9 positions matching TRBD1. V lost 8 bases, J lost 4 bases, and 6 bases stayed unmatched. This CDR3 comprises 13 residues. Germline V gene lookup returns CDR1 SGHRS and CDR2 YFSETQ.

J is TRBJ2-3 and V is TRBV6-2 or TRBV6-3; D call uncertain. This CDR3 has 13 residues. The germline V gene encodes CDR1 MNHEY and CDR2 SVGEGT. The V end was cut by 8 bases, the J end by 3 bases, with 12 bases between. The CDR3 DNA sequence: TGTGCCAGCCGGGCCTCCGCAACAGATACGCAGTATTTT. Translation: CASRASATDTQYF.

The chain links TRBV4-3 to TRBJ2-1; tentative D call: TRBD1 (5 bases). Deletions cut 8 bases from V and 4 bases from J, with 21 bases between. Germline V gene sequence: CDR1 LGHNA, CDR2 YSLEER. The CDR3 consists of 16 residues. The CDR3 is CASGVQVGLGYNEQFF. DNA for the CDR3: TGCGCCAGCGGAGTACAGGTGGGTTTGGGATACAATGAGCAGTTCTTC.

The J gene is TRBJ1-5, the V gene TRBV20-1; 10 bases agree with TRBD1. The V gene end was trimmed by 3 bases and the J gene end by 0 bases; junction bases not matched to a gene: 14. There are 19 residues in the CDR3. The germline V gene has CDR1 DFQATT and CDR2 SNEGSKA (reference sequence). The DNA for the CDR3 is TGCAGTGCTAGGACCGACAGGGGGCAGGAAGGGAATAGCAATCAGCCCCAGCATTTT. This gives the protein CSARTDRGQEGNSNQPQHF.

This chain connects TRBV6-2 or TRBV6-3 to TRBJ1-5; no clear D gene. This CDR3 comprises 19 residues. Trimming shortened V by 2 bases and J by 0 bases, and 20 bases separated the two germline ends. Germline V gene lookup returns CDR1 MNHEY and CDR2 SVGEGT. CDR3 in amino acids: CASSYMKDKLISSNQPQHF. CDR3 DNA sequence: TGTGCCAGCAGTTACATGAAAGACAAGTTGATATCTAGCAATCAGCCCCAGCATTTT.

The gene calls are TRBV6-6 and TRBJ2-3; D is unclear. V lost 3 bases, J lost 0 bases, and 7 bases lay in between. The CDR3 has 14 amino acids. The germline gives CDR1 MNHNY, CDR2 SVGAGI (reference sequence). The DNA for the CDR3 is TGTGCCAGCAGTTATACCGGGAGCACAGATACGCAGTATTTT. Its translation is CASSYTGSTDTQYF.

This rearrangement joins TRBV14 to TRBJ1-2, with D possibly matching TRBD1 (5 bases). Trimming shortened V by 4 bases and J by 4 bases, and 19 bases separated the two germline ends. Germline CDR1 SGHDN, CDR2 FVKESK. The CDR3 has 16 residues. CDR3 amino acids: CASSPRTSGGSYGYTF. CDR3 DNA sequence: TGTGCCAGCAGCCCTCGAACTTCCGGGGGGTCCTATGGCTACACCTTC.

The chain is built from TRBV3-1 and TRBJ2-1; D may be TRBD2 (5 bases). V lost 3 bases, J lost 7 bases, and 16 bases lay in between. The CDR3 is 15 residues long. Germline V lookup: CDR1 LGHDT, CDR2 YNNKEL (reference sequence). CDR3 coding DNA: TGTGCCAGCAGCCACCGGACGGCGGGTCGGAATGAGCAGTTCTTC. This translates into CASSHRTAGRNEQFF.

This sequence joins TRBV30 and TRBJ2-7; D possibly corresponds to TRBD1 (5 bases). Trimming left V 0 bases short and J 6 bases short, with 18 bases between. The CDR3 loop spans 15 amino acids. Germline V gives CDR1 GTSNPN, CDR2 SVGIG (reference sequence). CDR3 region: CAWSVESGYLVEQYF. The CDR3 nucleotides read TGTGCCTGGAGTGTAGAATCAGGGTACCTGGTCGAGCAGTACTTC.

This chain joins TRBV6-6 and TRBJ1-2, with no clear D. Germline V gene data show CDR1 as MNHNY and CDR2 as SVGAGI (reference sequence). The CDR3 length is 14 residues. V gave up 5 bases and J gave up 8 bases, with 18 bases separating them. CDR3 sequence: CASSLLDGPGGYTF. CDR3 DNA: TGTGCCAGCAGTCTTTTGGACGGTCCGGGAGGCTACACCTTC.

V and J are TRBV5-4 and TRBJ2-3; D perhaps matches TRBD2 (6 bases). CDR3 length equals 15 residues. Germline V gene lookup returns CDR1 SGHNT and CDR2 YYREEE (reference sequence). The ends were cut back, 3 bases at V and 0 bases at J, with 11 bases in the middle. Here the CDR3 reads CASSSGGISTDTQYF. The DNA of the CDR3 is TGTGCCAGCAGCTCAGGAGGGATTAGCACAGATACGCAGTATTTT.

A few counts support this clonotype. The CDR3 here is CASSLETGTVFF. The DNA for the CDR3 is TGTGCCAGCAGCTTGGAGACAGGGACGGTTTTCTTT. This rearrangement joins TRBV7-2 to TRBJ1-1; 7 bases fit TRBD1. This CDR3 has 12 amino acids. Trimming cost V 3 bases and J 13 bases; bases outside gene matches: 8. CDR1 is SGHTA and CDR2 is FQGNSA in the germline V gene.

This sequence joins TRBV6-1 and TRBJ2-7; 10 bases map to TRBD2. Unmatched junction bases numbered 0, after V lost 0 bases and J lost 4 bases. Germline V CDR1 and CDR2: MNHNS, SASEGT. There are 14 residues in the CDR3. The CDR3 spells CASSEALAGYEQYV. The CDR3 bases are TGTGCCAGCAGTGAAGCACTAGCGGGGTACGAGCAGTACGTC.

This chain connects TRBV20-1 to TRBJ2-3; D is unresolved. Germline CDR1 reads DFQATT; CDR2 reads SNEGSKA (reference sequence). This CDR3 comprises 11 residues. V was pared by 5 bases and J by 0 bases, with 3 bases between. The CDR3 is CSAPSTDTQYF. The CDR3 DNA follows: TGCAGTGCTCCTAGCACAGATACGCAGTATTTT.

This chain uses TRBV12-3 or TRBV12-4 with TRBJ2-1; the D call may be TRBD1 or TRBD2 (5 bases each). Deletions cut 3 bases from V and 6 bases from J, with 12 bases between. The CDR3 totals 14 residues. The CDR3 DNA follows: TGTGCCAGCAGTTTTACGGGGCAGGGCAATGAGCAGTTCTTC. This sequence encodes CASSFTGQGNEQFF.

This sequence joins TRBV20-1 and TRBJ2-3, with 12 positions matching TRBD1. V was pared by 6 bases and J by 6 bases, with 7 bases of the junction left unmatched. Germline loops: CDR1 DFQATT, CDR2 SNEGSKA (reference sequence). This CDR3 spans 14 amino acids. CDR3 region: CSAIPGQGADTQYF. In nucleotides, the CDR3 is TGCAGTGCCATTCCGGGACAGGGGGCGGATACGCAGTATTTT.

This clonotype has only a few counts. The chain is built from TRBV20-1 and TRBJ2-2, with a weak D call TRBD1 (5 bases). V was clipped by 5 bases and J by 5 bases, with 18 bases between them. The V gene's germline CDR1 is DFQATT and CDR2 SNEGSKA (reference sequence). The CDR3 extends over 15 amino acids. The CDR3 protein is CSAQKAGLRTGELFF. The CDR3 nucleotides read TGCAGTGCTCAGAAGGCAGGGCTTAGGACCGGGGAGCTGTTTTTT.

The rearrangement links TRBV12-3 or TRBV12-4 to TRBJ2-7, with D perhaps matching TRBD1 (5 bases). The CDR3 has 13 residues. Trimming removed 4 bases from V and 6 bases from J, with 13 bases in between. The CDR3 region has the DNA TGTGCCAGCAGTTCCTCCAGGGCCGGCGAGCAGTACTTC. Translating it yields CASSSSRAGEQYF.

The chain is built from TRBV5-5 and TRBJ2-7; perhaps TRBD1 as D (6 bases). Germline V lookup: CDR1 SGHKS, CDR2 YYEKEE (reference sequence). The V and J ends lost 3 bases and 3 bases respectively, with 13 bases between them. CDR3 length equals 14 residues. CDR3 nucleotide sequence: TGTGCCAGCAGCTGGGGACACACCAGCTACGAGCAGTACTTC. Amino acids: CASSWGHTSYEQYF.

The CDR3 protein is CATSALTGRKHF. DNA of the CDR3: TGTGCCACCAGTGCCCTGACAGGGCGAAAGCATTTT. This rearrangement joins TRBV24-1 to TRBJ1-5; 7 positions match TRBD1. The length of the CDR3 is 12 residues. V was clipped by 5 bases and J by 14 bases; unmatched bases: 8. The germline gives CDR1 KGHDR, CDR2 SFDVKD.

This CDR3 is CASSLDGAANTGELFF. CDR3 nucleotides: TGCGCCAGCAGCTTGGACGGTGCGGCGAACACCGGGGAGCTGTTTTTT. The chain carries TRBV5-1 and TRBJ2-2; D ambiguous. CDR1 SGHRS and CDR2 YFSETQ come from the germline V gene. V lost 0 bases, J lost 0 bases, and 9 bases lay in between. CDR3 size: 16 residues.

This clonotype was observed once. V and J are TRBV19 and TRBJ1-1; tentatively, D is TRBD1 (6 bases). The V gene lost 6 bases and the J gene lost 1 base, with 12 bases spanning the gap. CDR3 length equals 14 residues. CDR1 and CDR2 (germline): LNHDA, SQIVND (reference sequence). The chain's CDR3 is CASSTGFGNTEAFF. DNA of the CDR3: TGTGCCAGTAGCACAGGGTTTGGGAACACTGAAGCTTTCTTT.

The chain has TRBV5-6 and TRBJ2-3; 8 positions agree with TRBD2. Unmatched junction bases numbered 8, after V lost 6 bases and J lost 2 bases. The V gene's germline CDR1 is SGHDT and CDR2 YYEEEE. This CDR3 is 15 amino acids long. The CDR3 region is CASTKTSDFTDTQYF. The CDR3 DNA sequence: TGTGCCAGCACCAAGACTAGCGACTTCACAGATACGCAGTATTTT.

This sequence joins TRBV7-6 and TRBJ1-5; TRBD1 matches at 7 bases. CDR3 length equals 17 residues. V shed 2 bases and J 2 bases; nucleotides not matched to a gene: 9. The germline gives CDR1 SGHVS, CDR2 FNYEAQ. CDR3 sequence (DNA): TGTGCCAGCAGCTTATCATCAGGGGGGGCGCGCAATCAGCCCCAGCATTTT. This codes for CASSLSSGGARNQPQHF.

V gene TRBV3-1 combines with J gene TRBJ2-3, with 11 bases aligning to TRBD2. The length of the CDR3 is 19 residues. Per the germline V gene, CDR1 is LGHDT and CDR2 is YNNKEL (reference sequence). V lost 4 bases to trimming and J lost 1 base; unmatched junction nucleotides: 13. The CDR3 loop is CASSLAYGTSGLGTDTQYF. CDR3 nucleotide sequence: TGTGCCAGCAGCCTCGCGTACGGGACTAGCGGTTTGGGCACAGATACGCAGTATTTT.

The chain joins TRBV4-2 to TRBJ1-1; TRBD1 agrees at 9 bases. The CDR3 has 16 amino acids. J gave up 7 bases and V 0 bases, and 9 bases lay outside the gene matches. Germline V gene sequence: CDR1 LGHNA, CDR2 YNFKEQ. As DNA, the CDR3 is TGTGCCAGCAGCCAAGATCCGGACAGGGGCTGGGGTGAAGCTTTCTTT. This sequence encodes CASSQDPDRGWGEAFF.

CDR3 DNA: TGTGCCAGCAGTTATGGTATAGCCCCGAACACTGAAGCTTTCTTT. Residues: CASSYGIAPNTEAFF. The chain couples TRBV6-5 to TRBJ1-1; D is unclear. The germline V and J ends were trimmed by 3 bases and 1 base, with 12 bases remaining between them. This CDR3 is 15 amino acids long. Germline values: CDR1 MNHEY, CDR2 SVGAGI.

This clonotype appeared a few times. The CDR3 region is CSVEKQRPGTDTQYF. CDR3 nucleotides: TGCAGCGTTGAAAAGCAGAGACCGGGCACAGATACGCAGTATTTT. The V and J genes are TRBV29-1 and TRBJ2-3; D not certain. CDR1 is SQVTM, CDR2 ANQGSEA, per germline. The CDR3 sequence is 15 residues long. Trimming shortened V by 2 bases and J by 1 base, and 13 bases separated the two germline ends.